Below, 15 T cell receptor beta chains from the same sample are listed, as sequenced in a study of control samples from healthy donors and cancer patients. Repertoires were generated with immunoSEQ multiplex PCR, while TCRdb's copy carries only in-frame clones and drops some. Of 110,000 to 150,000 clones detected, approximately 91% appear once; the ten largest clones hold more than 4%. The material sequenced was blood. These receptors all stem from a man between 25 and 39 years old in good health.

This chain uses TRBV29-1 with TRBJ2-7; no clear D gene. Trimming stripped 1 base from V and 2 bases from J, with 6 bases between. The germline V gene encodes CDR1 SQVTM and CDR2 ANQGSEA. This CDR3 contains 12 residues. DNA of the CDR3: TGCAGCGTTGAAGGGACGGCCTACGAGCAGTACTTC. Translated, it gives CSVEGTAYEQYF.

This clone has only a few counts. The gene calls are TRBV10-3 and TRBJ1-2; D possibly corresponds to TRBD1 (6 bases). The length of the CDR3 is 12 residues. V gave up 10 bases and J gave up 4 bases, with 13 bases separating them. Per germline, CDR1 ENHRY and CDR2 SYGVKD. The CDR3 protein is CASQTGPYGYTF. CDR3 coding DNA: TGTGCCAGCCAGACAGGACCCTATGGCTACACCTTC.

In DNA form, the CDR3 reads TGCGCCAGCAGCCAAGATAGTGCCGGCAGTAGCTCCTACGAGCAGTACTTC. It is translated as CASSQDSAGSSSYEQYF. The chain combines TRBV4-3 with TRBJ2-7, with no clear D. Trimming took off 0 bases at V and 0 bases at J, with 15 bases between the two ends. This CDR3 spans 17 amino acids. Germline values: CDR1 LGHNA, CDR2 YSLEER.

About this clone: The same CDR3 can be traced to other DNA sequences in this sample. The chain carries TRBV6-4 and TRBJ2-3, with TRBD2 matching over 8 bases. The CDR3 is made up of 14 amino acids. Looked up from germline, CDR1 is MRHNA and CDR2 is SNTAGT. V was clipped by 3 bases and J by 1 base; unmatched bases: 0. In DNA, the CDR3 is TGTGCCAGCAGTGAAGCGGGAGGCACAGATACGCAGTATTTT. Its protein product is CASSEAGGTDTQYF.

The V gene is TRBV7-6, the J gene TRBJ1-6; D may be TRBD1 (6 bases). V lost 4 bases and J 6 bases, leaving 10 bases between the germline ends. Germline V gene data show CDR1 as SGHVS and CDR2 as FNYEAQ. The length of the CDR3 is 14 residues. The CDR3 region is CASSSGQSNSPLHF. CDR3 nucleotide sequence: TGTGCCAGCAGCTCCGGACAGAGTAATTCACCCCTCCACTTT.

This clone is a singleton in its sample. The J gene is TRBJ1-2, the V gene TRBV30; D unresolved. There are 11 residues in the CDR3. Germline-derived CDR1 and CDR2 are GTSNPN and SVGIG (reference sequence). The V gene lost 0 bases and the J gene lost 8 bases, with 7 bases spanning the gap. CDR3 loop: CAWSVDGGYTF. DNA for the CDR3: TGTGCCTGGAGTGTCGATGGGGGCTACACCTTC.

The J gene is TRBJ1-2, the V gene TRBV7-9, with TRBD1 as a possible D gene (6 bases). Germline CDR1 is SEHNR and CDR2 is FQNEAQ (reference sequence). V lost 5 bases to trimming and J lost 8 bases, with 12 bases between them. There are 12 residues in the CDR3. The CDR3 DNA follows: TGTGCCAGCAGCCTACAGGGTCCCGGCTACACCTTC. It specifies CASSLQGPGYTF.

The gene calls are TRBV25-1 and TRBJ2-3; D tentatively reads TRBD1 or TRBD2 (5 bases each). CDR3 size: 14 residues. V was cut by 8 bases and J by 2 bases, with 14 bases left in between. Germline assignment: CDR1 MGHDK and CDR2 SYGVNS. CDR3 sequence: CASGSAGNTDTQYF. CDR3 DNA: TGTGCCAGCGGGAGCGCAGGGAACACAGATACGCAGTATTTT.

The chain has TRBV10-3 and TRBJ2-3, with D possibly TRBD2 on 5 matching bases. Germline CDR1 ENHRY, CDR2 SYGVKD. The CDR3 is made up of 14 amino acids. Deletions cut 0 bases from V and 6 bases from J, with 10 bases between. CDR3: CAISESIAQDTQYF. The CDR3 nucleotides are TGTGCCATCAGTGAGTCGATAGCGCAGGATACGCAGTATTTT.

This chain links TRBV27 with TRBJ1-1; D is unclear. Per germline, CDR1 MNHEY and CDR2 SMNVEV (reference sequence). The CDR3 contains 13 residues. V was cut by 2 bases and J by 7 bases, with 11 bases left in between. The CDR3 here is CASSLSGLDEAFF. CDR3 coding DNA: TGTGCCAGCAGTTTAAGTGGTCTGGATGAAGCTTTCTTT.

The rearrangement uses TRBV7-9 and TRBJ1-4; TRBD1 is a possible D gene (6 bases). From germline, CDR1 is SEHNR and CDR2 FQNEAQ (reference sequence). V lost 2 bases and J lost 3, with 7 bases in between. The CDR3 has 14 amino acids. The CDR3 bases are TGTGCCAGCAGCTTACGACAGGCTAATGAAAAACTGTTTTTT. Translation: CASSLRQANEKLFF.

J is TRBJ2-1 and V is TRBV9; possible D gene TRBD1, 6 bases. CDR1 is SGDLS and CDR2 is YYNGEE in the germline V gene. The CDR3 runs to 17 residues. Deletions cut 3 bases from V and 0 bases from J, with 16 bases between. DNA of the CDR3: TGTGCCAGCAGCGCAGGGAGAGGGACACTCTCCTACAATGAGCAGTTCTTC. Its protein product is CASSAGRGTLSYNEQFF. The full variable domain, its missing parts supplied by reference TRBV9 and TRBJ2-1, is DSGVTQTPKHLITATGQRVTLRCSPRSGDLSVYWYQQSLDQGLQFLIQYYNGEERAKGNILERFSAQQFPDLHSELNLSSLELGDSALYFCASSAGRGTLSYNEQFFGPGTRLTVL.

The CDR3: CASSFRTVGQPQHF. The DNA of the CDR3 is TGTGCCAGCAGTTTTCGGACAGTCGGTCAGCCCCAGCATTTT. The chain joins TRBV27 to TRBJ1-5; possibly TRBD1 for D (6 bases). CDR1 and CDR2 (germline): MNHEY, SMNVEV (reference sequence). V was pared by 3 bases and J by 6 bases, with 12 bases between. The CDR3 spans 14 residues.

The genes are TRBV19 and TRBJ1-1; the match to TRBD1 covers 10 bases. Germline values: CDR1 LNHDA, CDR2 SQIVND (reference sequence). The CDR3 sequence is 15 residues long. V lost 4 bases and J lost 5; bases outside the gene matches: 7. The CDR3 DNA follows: TGTGCCAGTAGTAGCCAAGGGACAGGGGTGACTGAAGCTTTCTTT. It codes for CASSSQGTGVTEAFF.

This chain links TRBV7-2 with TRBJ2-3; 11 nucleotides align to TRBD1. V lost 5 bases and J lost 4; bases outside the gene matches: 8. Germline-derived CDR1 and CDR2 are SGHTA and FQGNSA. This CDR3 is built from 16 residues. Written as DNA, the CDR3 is TGTGCCAGCAGCGCACGGACAGGGGGCGTCTCAGATACGCAGTATTTT. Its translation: CASSARTGGVSDTQYF.